This T cell receptor (beta chain) derives from a study of blood T cell repertoires in COVID-19. Whole-study context: Specimens from acute and convalescent COVID-19 originated in the United States, Italy and Spain. PBMCs, B-cell-depleted T cells, or T cells were the source of the cDNA or gDNA that made up the material.

This clone was detected once. In the authors' methods: How many nucleated cells were present was estimated from reference gene primer amplification. TCRdb keeps only in-frame clones here, not all; method: immunoSEQ multiplex PCR. D and trimming come from the DNA, and the V and J calls and clone size come from that table. This sample has some 200,000 clones, with roughly 82% found just once. The TCR originated in a human donor in a cohort sampled during active COVID-19. Sequenced material: peripheral blood.

CDR3 in DNA: TGTGCCACCAGTACTCCTGAAGGGGGCGCTTTCTTT. It is translated as CATSTPEGGAFF. The chain links TRBV24-1 to TRBJ1-1; 7 bases are a match to TRBD1. J gave up 11 bases and V 6 bases, and 8 bases lay outside the gene matches. The CDR3 sequence is 12 residues long. Germline CDR1 KGHDR, CDR2 SFDVKD.